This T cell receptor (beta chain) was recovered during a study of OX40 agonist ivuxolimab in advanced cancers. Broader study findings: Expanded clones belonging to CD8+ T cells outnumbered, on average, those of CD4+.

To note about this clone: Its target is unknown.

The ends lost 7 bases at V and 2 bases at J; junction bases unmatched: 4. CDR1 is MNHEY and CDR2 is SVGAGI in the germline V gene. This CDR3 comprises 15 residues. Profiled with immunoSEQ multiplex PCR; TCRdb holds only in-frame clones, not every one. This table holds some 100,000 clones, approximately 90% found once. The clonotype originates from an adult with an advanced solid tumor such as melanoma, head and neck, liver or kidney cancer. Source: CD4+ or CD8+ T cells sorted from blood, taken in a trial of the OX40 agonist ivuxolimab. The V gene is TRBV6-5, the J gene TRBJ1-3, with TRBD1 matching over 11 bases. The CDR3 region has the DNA TGTGCCAGCATCCCGGACAGGGGGCCTGGAAACACCATATATTTT. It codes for CASIPDRGPGNTIYF.